One and the same sample provided the 19 T cell receptor beta chains below, sequenced in a study of CD8+CD57+ T cells in acquired aplastic anemia. TCR beta VDJ and CDR3 were profiled, and genomic DNA was the template. TCRdb re-called the reads through MiXCR, storing one row per CDR3 protein. Among 130,000 or so distinct CDR3 sequences, nearly 40% were seen once, and the ten largest hold 2% to 3%. Patients who underwent sequencing had shown CD8+CD57+ cell expansion by flow cytometry. Sequencing was done on a sample of sorted CD4+, CD8+, or CD8+CD57+ T cells (not recorded which) from PBMCs. Every receptor here comes from a human donor with aplastic anemia.

This clonotype appeared once. The DNA of the CDR3 is TGCAGCGTTGACCAGACAGTACTGAACACTGAAGCTTTCTTT. This encodes CSVDQTVLNTEAFF. V is TRBV29-1 and J is TRBJ1-1; D perhaps matches TRBD1 (5 bases). The V end lost 3 bases, the J end lost 0 bases, and 11 bases lay between the germline ends. The germline V gene has CDR1 SQVTM and CDR2 ANQGSEA. The CDR3 covers 14 residues.

This clonotype was detected many times. This chain connects TRBV5-1 to TRBJ2-1; 10 bases fit TRBD1. The CDR3 covers 15 residues. The germline CDR1 and CDR2 sequences are SGHRS and YFSETQ. With 4 bases clipped from V and 7 bases from J, the junction kept 8 bases outside the gene matches. The CDR3 bases are TGCGCCAGCAGCGTAGGACAGGGGGGAATGAATGAGCAGTTCTTC. It translates to CASSVGQGGMNEQFF. Looking up the rest from reference TRBV5-1 and TRBJ2-1 gives the full variable domain: KAGVTQTPRYLIKTRGQQVTLSCSPISGHRSVSWYQQTPGQGLQFLFEYFSETQRNKGNFPGRFSGRQFSNSRSEMNVSTLELGDSALYLCASSVGQGGMNEQFFGPGTRLTVL.

This chain connects TRBV20-1 to TRBJ1-5, with D possibly being TRBD1 (5 bases). This CDR3 comprises 12 residues. Trimming removed 6 bases at V and 1 base at J, with 7 bases between. Germline CDR1 and CDR2: DFQATT and SNEGSKA (reference sequence). The CDR3 nucleotides are TGCAGTGCCAGGGAAAGCAATCAGCCCCAGCATTTT. This codes for CSARESNQPQHF.

This clonotype was observed a single time. The rearrangement joins TRBV10-3 to TRBJ1-6; tentative D call: TRBD1 (6 bases). Germline CDR1 ENHRY, CDR2 SYGVKD. Between the trimmed V and J ends, which lost 2 bases and 2 bases, there was a span of 16 bases. The CDR3 contains 18 residues. The CDR3 bases are TGTGCCATCAGTGAGGCCGGGCGGGGGCCAACCTATAATTCACCCCTCCACTTT. It codes for CAISEAGRGPTYNSPLHF.

This sequence joins TRBV19 and TRBJ1-1; TRBD1 is a possible D gene (5 bases). The CDR3 has 14 amino acids. The germline CDR1 and CDR2 sequences are LNHDA and SQIVND (reference sequence). The V and J ends lost 7 bases and 4 bases respectively, with 16 bases between them. CDR3 DNA sequence: TGTGCCAGTACCCGGGACGGCAAGGGCACTGAAGCTTTCTTT. Residues: CASTRDGKGTEAFF.

This clonotype was observed at least ten times. The J gene is TRBJ1-6, the V gene TRBV3-1; D ambiguous. There are 14 residues in the CDR3. V lost 1 base, J lost 13 bases, and 14 bases lay in between. Germline lookup yields CDR1 LGHDT and CDR2 YNNKEL (reference sequence). This CDR3 reads CASSQVKTVGPLHF. In nucleotides, the CDR3 is TGTGCCAGCAGCCAAGTCAAAACAGTGGGGCCCCTCCACTTT.

Concerning this clonotype itself: Since a much larger clone is just one base distant, this may be a read error. This rearrangement joins TRBV11-2 to TRBJ1-4; perhaps TRBD1 as D (6 bases). The CDR3 length is 17 residues. Per the germline V gene, CDR1 is SGHAT and CDR2 is FQNNGV. CDR3 in amino acids: CASSPGQRYSTNGKLFF. Written as DNA, the CDR3 is TGTGCCAGCAGCCCAGGACAGCGATATTCAACTAATGGAAAACTGTTTTTT.

For this clonotype: A much bigger clone sits one base away, suggesting this may be a read error. The rearrangement uses TRBV4-1 and TRBJ1-3; tentative D call: TRBD1 (5 bases). Germline values: CDR1 MGHRA, CDR2 YSYEKL. This CDR3 has 16 residues. In nucleotides, the CDR3 is TGCGCCAGCAGCCAAGAGCGGGGCGCGGGTGGAAACGCCATATATTTT. It encodes CASSQERGAGGNAIYF.

This clonotype was seen a few times. The chain joins TRBV15 to TRBJ2-7, with D possibly being TRBD2 (5 bases). Germline CDR1 LNHNV, CDR2 YYDKDF (reference sequence). V shed 0 bases and J shed 7 bases, with 19 bases lying between them. The CDR3 is 16 amino acids. In nucleotides, the CDR3 is TGTGCCACCAGCAGAGATAGAGGGAGTGGGATTGTAGAGCAGTACTTC. It codes for CATSRDRGSGIVEQYF.

This clonotype has only a few counts. The rearrangement uses TRBV28 and TRBJ2-7; no firm D call. Trimming took off 7 bases at V and 0 bases at J, with 16 bases between the two ends. Germline values: CDR1 MDHEN, CDR2 SYDVKM. The CDR3 is 15 residues long. In DNA form, the CDR3 reads TGTGCCAGCACCATATCTTTGACTCCCTCCTACGAGCAGTACTTC. Its protein is CASTISLTPSYEQYF.

This clonotype has ten or more counts. The J gene is TRBJ1-2, the V gene TRBV6-1, with D unresolved. Germline CDR1 is MNHNS and CDR2 is SASEGT. The CDR3 is made up of 13 amino acids. V dropped 1 base and J dropped 4 bases, with 7 bases sitting between them. CDR3 bases: TGTGCCAGCAGTGAAGAACGGATCTATGGCTACACCTTC. It codes for CASSEERIYGYTF.

This clonotype was seen many times. The chain combines TRBV9 with TRBJ2-3, with TRBD1 as a possible D gene (6 bases). Germline CDR1 SGDLS, CDR2 YYNGEE. Trimming took off 1 base at V and 3 bases at J, with 12 bases between the two ends. The CDR3 consists of 15 residues. CDR3 loop: CASSVRGSRTDTQYF. CDR3 coding DNA: TGTGCCAGCAGCGTAAGGGGGAGTAGGACAGATACGCAGTATTTT. The variable domain in full, with the rest retrieved from reference TRBV9 and TRBJ2-3, is DSGVTQTPKHLITATGQRVTLRCSPRSGDLSVYWYQQSLDQGLQFLIQYYNGEERAKGNILERFSAQQFPDLHSELNLSSLELGDSALYFCASSVRGSRTDTQYFGPGTRLTVL.

This clonotype was observed a handful of times. V and J are TRBV6-2 or TRBV6-3 and TRBJ2-1, with D possibly called TRBD1 or TRBD2 (5 bases each). The V end was cut by 7 bases, the J end by 8 bases, with 12 bases between. There are 12 residues in the CDR3. Germline CDR1 is MNHEY and CDR2 is SVGEGT. The CDR3 spells CASNQPGHEQFF. DNA of the CDR3: TGTGCCAGCAACCAACCGGGACATGAGCAGTTCTTC.

The rearrangement uses TRBV5-1 and TRBJ1-1; 7 bases match TRBD1. Germline V CDR1 and CDR2: SGHRS, YFSETQ. The CDR3 spans 14 residues. Germline trimming cut 1 base from V and 1 base from J; bases unmatched to any gene: 1. CDR3 bases: TGCGCCAGCAGCTTGAGACAGGGGAACACTGAAGCTTTCTTT. Amino acids: CASSLRQGNTEAFF.

Comments on this clonotype: An end of the junction differs from the germline gene, which may be a read error. The J gene is TRBJ2-7, the V gene TRBV9; TRBD1 is a possible D gene (5 bases). This CDR3 contains 13 residues. From germline, CDR1 is SGDLS and CDR2 YYNGEE. The chain's CDR3 is CASSIRTSSEQYF. The CDR3 DNA reads TGTGCCAGCAGCATAAGGACATCCTCCGAGCAGTACTTC.

The rearrangement joins TRBV10-3 to TRBJ2-7; D remains unclear. CDR1 and CDR2 (germline): ENHRY, SYGVKD. V was trimmed by 8 bases and J by 0 bases, leaving 8 bases between them. The length of the CDR3 is 12 residues. In nucleotides, the CDR3 is TGTGCCATCGGTCAGGACTCCTACGAGCAGTACGTC. This gives the protein CAIGQDSYEQYV.

The rearrangement links TRBV9 to TRBJ2-3; no clear D gene. Trimming took 1 base from V and 1 from J, leaving 7 bases between them. Germline lookup yields CDR1 SGDLS and CDR2 YYNGEE. The CDR3 consists of 14 residues. CDR3 region: CASSVKEGTDTQYF. In DNA form, the CDR3 reads TGTGCCAGCAGCGTAAAAGAAGGCACAGATACGCAGTATTTT.

At least ten counts were recorded for this clonotype. Written as DNA, the CDR3 is TGTGCCAACTCGAAGACAGGGAACACAGATACGCAGTATTTT. Its translation: CANSKTGNTDTQYF. The rearrangement joins TRBV7-2 to TRBJ2-3; 7 bases line up with TRBD1. From germline, CDR1 is SGHTA and CDR2 FQGNSA. The V segment lost 10 bases and the J segment 2 bases; nucleotides outside the gene matches: 9. The CDR3 length is 14 residues.

Points on this clonotype: The CDR3 carries no conserved terminal phenylalanine or tryptophan, so it likely arises from a read error. The rearrangement uses TRBV7-8 and TRBJ2-7; D might be TRBD1 (6 bases). This CDR3 spans 14 amino acids. Germline CDR1 is SGHVS and CDR2 is FQNEAQ. The CDR3 nucleotides read TGTGCCGGCAGCCCTCCTACAGGGTTCTACGAGCAGTACCTC. Encoded protein: CAGSPPTGFYEQYL.